The clone carrying this T cell receptor beta chain has only one observation. Some clones are missing from TCRdb's copy, which holds only in-frame ones; the method was immunoSEQ multiplex PCR. The sample holds hundreds of thousands of clones, roughly 90% seen once. The CDR3 has 14 amino acids. Trimming removed 1 base at V and 4 bases at J, with 10 bases between. The V gene's germline CDR1 is GTSNPN and CDR2 SVGIG (reference sequence). This specimen belongs to a study of shared T cell receptors in the human thymus. The data were also submitted as part of a second study, on human thymus T cells. That paper states: Donors were healthy Finnish infants having corrective surgery for congenital heart defects. Obtained as resections during corrective heart surgery, the thymus tissue was then studied. Gene usage (both V and J) appeared biased in thymic and blood repertoires. Highly overlapping thymic repertoires in unrelated individuals were reported by related research.

Sequences were obtained from thymocytes. The receptor was derived from a boy younger than two with a congenital heart defect. J is TRBJ1-4 and V is TRBV30; D gene uncertain. The DNA for the CDR3 is TGTGCCTGGAGTGGGAGCAGAGTTAATGAAAAACTGTTTTTT. Translation gives CAWSGSRVNEKLFF.